This record concerns one TCR beta chain sequence. What it recognizes is unknown. TCRdb recomputed calls from the reads with MiXCR, one row per CDR3 protein. Counted here are 250,000 to 300,000 distinct CDR3 sequences, 12% to 15% occurring once; the ten biggest clones make up roughly 9.7%. The entry originates in a study of T cell repertoires in cytomegalovirus infection. Study-wide findings and caveats: HLA-C-restricted CMV-specific TCR beta clonotypes were dominant in the ex vivo response. Carriers of CMV plus the relevant HLA were identified by cumulative public TCR beta family frequency.

Source material: PBMCs. This TCR was sampled from a human donor in good health (CMV status not recorded). Some clones in this sample may be carry-over from other donors' samples.

The CDR3 reads CSASPQQRYGYTF. CDR3 sequence (DNA): TGCAGCGCGTCACCCCAACAGAGATATGGCTACACCTTC. This sequence joins TRBV29-1 and TRBJ1-2, with D unclear. The V end lost 7 bases, the J end lost 5 bases, and 17 bases lay between the germline ends. Germline assignment: CDR1 SQVTM and CDR2 ANQGSEA. There are 13 residues in the CDR3.